The T cell receptor (beta chain) under discussion was sequenced for a study of cytomegalovirus exposure and HLA in healthy donors. Study-level information: Among several hundred genotyped donors, roughly 81% fell in the Caucasian-associated ancestry cluster.

Points from the study as a whole: Generally TCR sequences proved uncommon, though certain public TCRs appeared in numerous donors.

Notes on this clone: Its antigen is not identified.

13 Jbeta primers and 60 Vbeta primers were used for the PCR. The assay was immunoSEQ multiplex PCR, and TCRdb's table has in-frame clones only and misses some. In the table there are roughly 200,000 clones, under 70% of which are singletons. The V gene's germline CDR1 is KGHSH and CDR2 LQKENI. This CDR3 spans 14 amino acids. The V segment lost 6 bases and the J segment 4 bases; nucleotides outside the gene matches: 4. Sequenced: PBMCs. The source is a man aged 40-55 years in good health and CMV-seropositive. V is TRBV18 and J is TRBJ1-1; 11 positions agree with TRBD1. The CDR3, as DNA: TGTGCCAGCTCCGTGGGACAGGGGGTCACTGAAGCTTTCTTT. Amino acid sequence: CASSVGQGVTEAFF.